Listed below are T cell receptor beta chains from one sample, sequenced in a study of graft-versus-host responses after intestinal transplantation. For these TCRs, the target antigens are not known. Sequencing was performed with immunoSEQ multiplex PCR; in TCRdb, only in-frame clones are kept and a portion is missing. The sample has about 99,000 clones; 80% to 95% are singletons. Sequencing used unstimulated CD8+ T cells sorted from spleen or lymph node cells, obtained before intestinal transplant. All receptors come from a human donor who received an intestinal transplant. The CDR3 runs from the conserved cysteine through the conserved F or W. The order of the fields is V gene, CDR3 protein.

V gene: TRBV27; CDR3 protein: CASSVSTGMNTEAFF
V gene: TRBV4-1; CDR3 protein: CASSQEVTEQFF
V gene: TRBV4-1; CDR3 protein: CASSQLSLAGGSGELFF
V gene: TRBV11-2; CDR3 protein: CASSLDPAEGANGYTF
V gene: TRBV2; CDR3 protein: CASSPGPTYEQYF
V gene: TRBV10-3; CDR3 protein: CAVGGNVAAGDEQFF
V gene: TRBV27; CDR3 protein: CASSLILNTEAFF
V gene: TRBV28; CDR3 protein: CASSFEGGWTDTQYF
V gene: TRBV6-1; CDR3 protein: CATIEAFF
V gene: TRBV7-9; CDR3 protein: CASSLGSGLDEQYF
V gene: TRBV25-1; CDR3 protein: CASSEWTNTEAFF
V gene: TRBV5-8; CDR3 protein: CASSLDWTSNTGELFF
V gene: TRBV11-2; CDR3 protein: CASSLVGASGGPITDTQYF
V gene: TRBV6-5; CDR3 protein: CASNLLLGANTEAFF
V gene: TRBV11-3; CDR3 protein: CASSPVEGGSTDTQYF
V gene: TRBV5-1; CDR3 protein: CASSLRAYNEQFF
V gene: TRBV6-4; CDR3 protein: CASSDGSEQFF
V gene: TRBV19; CDR3 protein: CASSTSLNTEAFF
V gene: TRBV27; CDR3 protein: CASSSRQDRRANMAFF
V gene: TRBV23-1; CDR3 protein: CASSQSDNPHQPQHF
V gene: TRBV4-1; CDR3 protein: CASSQGQGLDTQYF
V gene: TRBV29-1; CDR3 protein: CSVEDLGPDAKNIQYF
V gene: TRBV6-5; CDR3 protein: CASSYSGGSHSYEQYF
V gene: TRBV13; CDR3 protein: CASSPQVDTYEQYF
V gene: TRBV7-8; CDR3 protein: CASSWSGGVIGEQFF
V gene: TRBV5-8; CDR3 protein: CASSLLRRNQPQHF
V gene: TRBV29-1; CDR3 protein: CSVGVIRTEAFF